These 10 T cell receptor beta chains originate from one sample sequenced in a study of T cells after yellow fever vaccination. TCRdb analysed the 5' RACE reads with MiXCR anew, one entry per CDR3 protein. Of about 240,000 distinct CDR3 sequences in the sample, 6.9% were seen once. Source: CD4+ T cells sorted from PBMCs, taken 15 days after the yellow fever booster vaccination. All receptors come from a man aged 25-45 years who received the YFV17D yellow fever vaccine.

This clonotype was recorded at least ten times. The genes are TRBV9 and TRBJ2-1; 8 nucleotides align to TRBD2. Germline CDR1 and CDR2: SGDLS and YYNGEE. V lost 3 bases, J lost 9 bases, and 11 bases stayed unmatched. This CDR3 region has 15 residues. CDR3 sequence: CASSEGTGLGGEQFF. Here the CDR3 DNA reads TGTGCCAGCAGCGAGGGAACGGGACTAGGGGGTGAGCAGTTCTTC.

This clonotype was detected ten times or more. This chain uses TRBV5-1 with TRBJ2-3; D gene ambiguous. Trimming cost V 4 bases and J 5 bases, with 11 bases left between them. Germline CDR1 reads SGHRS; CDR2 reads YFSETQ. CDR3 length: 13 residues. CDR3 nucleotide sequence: TGCGCCAGCAGCCACACTCCTGGAGATACGCAGTATTTT. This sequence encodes CASSHTPGDTQYF. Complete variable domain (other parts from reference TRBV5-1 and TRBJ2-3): KAGVTQTPRYLIKTRGQQVTLSCSPISGHRSVSWYQQTPGQGLQFLFEYFSETQRNKGNFPGRFSGRQFSNSRSEMNVSTLELGDSALYLCASSHTPGDTQYFGPGTRLTVL.

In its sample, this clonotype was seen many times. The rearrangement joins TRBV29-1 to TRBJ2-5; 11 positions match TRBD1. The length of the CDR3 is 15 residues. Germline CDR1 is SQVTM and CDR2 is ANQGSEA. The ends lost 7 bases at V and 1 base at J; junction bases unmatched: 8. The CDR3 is CSDSFGTGGQETQYF. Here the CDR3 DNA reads TGCAGCGATTCATTTGGGACAGGGGGCCAAGAGACCCAGTACTTC.

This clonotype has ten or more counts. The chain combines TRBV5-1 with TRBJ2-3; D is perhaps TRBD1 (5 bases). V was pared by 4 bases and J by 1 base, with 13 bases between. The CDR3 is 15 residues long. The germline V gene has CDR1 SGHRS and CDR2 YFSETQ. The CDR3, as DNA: TGCGCCAGCAGCCCCAGGACAACCGGCACAGATACGCAGTATTTT. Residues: CASSPRTTGTDTQYF.

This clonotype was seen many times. CDR3 region: CASSLWTSGSYEQYF. CDR3 bases: TGTGCCAGCAGCTTATGGACTAGCGGTTCCTACGAGCAGTACTTC. The gene calls are TRBV7-2 and TRBJ2-7; 10 positions match TRBD2. This CDR3 is 15 amino acids long. Germline loops: CDR1 SGHTA, CDR2 FQGNSA. V was clipped by 2 bases and J by 1 base; unmatched bases: 2.

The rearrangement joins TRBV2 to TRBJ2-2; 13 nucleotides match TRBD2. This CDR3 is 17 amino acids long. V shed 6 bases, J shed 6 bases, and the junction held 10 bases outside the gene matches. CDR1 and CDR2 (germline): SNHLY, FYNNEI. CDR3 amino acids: CASRATSGRARAGELFF. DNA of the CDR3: TGTGCCAGCAGAGCAACTAGCGGGAGGGCCCGGGCCGGGGAGCTGTTTTTT.

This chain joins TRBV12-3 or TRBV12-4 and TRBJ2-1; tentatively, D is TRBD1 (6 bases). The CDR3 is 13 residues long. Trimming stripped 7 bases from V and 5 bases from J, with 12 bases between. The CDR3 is CASIRRTDNEQFF. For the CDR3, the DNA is TGTGCCAGCATCCGACGGACAGACAATGAGCAGTTCTTC.

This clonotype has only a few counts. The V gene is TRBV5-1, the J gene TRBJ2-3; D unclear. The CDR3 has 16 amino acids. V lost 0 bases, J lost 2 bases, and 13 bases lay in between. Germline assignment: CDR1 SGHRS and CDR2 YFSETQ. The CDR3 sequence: CASSLGTTLTTDTQYF. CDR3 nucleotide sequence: TGCGCCAGCAGCTTGGGTACGACGTTGACCACAGATACGCAGTATTTT. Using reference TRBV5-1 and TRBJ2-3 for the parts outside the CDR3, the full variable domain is KAGVTQTPRYLIKTRGQQVTLSCSPISGHRSVSWYQQTPGQGLQFLFEYFSETQRNKGNFPGRFSGRQFSNSRSEMNVSTLELGDSALYLCASSLGTTLTTDTQYFGPGTRLTVL.

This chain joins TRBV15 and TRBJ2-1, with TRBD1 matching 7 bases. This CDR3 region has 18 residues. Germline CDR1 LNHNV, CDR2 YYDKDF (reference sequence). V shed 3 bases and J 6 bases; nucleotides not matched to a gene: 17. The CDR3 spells CATSRSKTGTVAFNEQFF. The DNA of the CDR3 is TGTGCCACCAGCAGGAGTAAAACCGGGACAGTGGCCTTCAATGAGCAGTTCTTC. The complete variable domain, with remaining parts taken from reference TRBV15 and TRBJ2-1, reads DAMVIQNPRYQVTQFGKPVTLSCSQTLNHNVMYWYQQKSSQAPKLLFHYYDKDFNNEADTPDNFQSRRPNTSFCFLDIRSPGLGDTAMYLCATSRSKTGTVAFNEQFFGPGTRLTVL.

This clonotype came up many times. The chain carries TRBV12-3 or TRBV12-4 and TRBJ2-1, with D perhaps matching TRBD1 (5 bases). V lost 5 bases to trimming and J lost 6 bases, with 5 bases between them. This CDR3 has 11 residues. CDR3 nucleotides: TGTGCCAGCAGTCAGGGCAATGAGCAGTTCTTC. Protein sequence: CASSQGNEQFF.